These 22 T cell receptor beta chains were all obtained from the same sample, sequenced in a study of blood T cell repertoires in COVID-19. Generated by immunoSEQ multiplex PCR, the TCRdb table keeps only in-frame clones and is missing some. The sample has about 150,000 clones, 84% seen once. Sequencing was carried out using peripheral blood. The receptors here all came from a man between 18 and 35 years old with active or convalescent COVID-19.

About this clone: Being one base from a much bigger clone, this may be a read error. The sample holds other DNA sequences that translate to the same CDR3. This chain joins TRBV3-1 (or the pseudogene TRBV3-2) and TRBJ2-7; the D is unclear. This CDR3 comprises 13 residues. V was pared by 6 bases and J by 6 bases, with 15 bases between. Germline CDR1 and CDR2: LGHDT and YNNKEL (reference sequence). The CDR3 DNA follows: TGTGCCAGCAGTCAAATTAAACACGCCGAGCAGTACTTC. It encodes CASSQIKHAEQYF.

The gene calls are TRBV28 and TRBJ2-1; TRBD2 matches at 9 bases. Germline values: CDR1 MDHEN, CDR2 SYDVKM. The CDR3 covers 13 residues. V was pared by 7 bases and J by 4 bases, with 2 bases of the junction left unmatched. The CDR3 region is CASTSGAYNEQFF. CDR3 coding DNA: TGTGCCAGCACTAGCGGGGCTTACAATGAGCAGTTCTTC.

The V call is TRBV14, the J call TRBJ1-3, with a possible D match to TRBD1 (5 bases). Trimming removed 3 bases from V and 0 bases from J, with 12 bases in between. There are 16 residues in the CDR3. In germline, CDR1 is SGHDN, CDR2 FVKESK. The CDR3 region has the DNA TGTGCCAGCAGCCAGGTACAGGTCCTCTCTGGAAACACCATATATTTT. This sequence encodes CASSQVQVLSGNTIYF.

V usage is TRBV7-2 and J usage is TRBJ1-5, with 10 nucleotides matching TRBD1. Germline assignment: CDR1 SGHTA and CDR2 FQGNSA. With V trimmed by 5 bases and J by 5 bases, 6 bases remained unmatched. The CDR3 sequence is 15 residues long. In nucleotides, the CDR3 is TGTGCCAGCAGCGTTAGGACAGGGGGGGATCAGCCCCAGCATTTT. It translates to CASSVRTGGDQPQHF.

This rearrangement joins TRBV6-5 to TRBJ2-7, with D tentatively TRBD1 (5 bases). This CDR3 has 15 residues. CDR1 MNHEY and CDR2 SVGAGI come from the germline V gene. V dropped 6 bases and J dropped 0 bases, with 15 bases sitting between them. The CDR3 loop is CASSPPAGASYEQYF. The CDR3, as DNA: TGTGCCAGCAGCCCCCCCGCTGGGGCCTCCTACGAGCAGTACTTC.

The chain joins TRBV3-1 (or the pseudogene TRBV3-2) to TRBJ2-7; 10 nucleotides match TRBD2. This CDR3 contains 15 residues. Germline V CDR1 and CDR2: LGHDT, YNNKEL (reference sequence). V was clipped by 4 bases and J by 6 bases; unmatched bases: 9. The CDR3 DNA reads TGTGCCAGCAGCCCGCTAGCGGGAGTCTCGGGCGAGCAGTACTTC. It is translated as CASSPLAGVSGEQYF.

The V call is TRBV3-1 (or the pseudogene TRBV3-2), the J call TRBJ2-3, with D possibly TRBD2 on 6 matching bases. Trimming shortened V by 4 bases and J by 3 bases, and 11 bases separated the two germline ends. The CDR3 loop spans 14 amino acids. Germline V lookup: CDR1 LGHDT, CDR2 YNNKEL (reference sequence). CDR3 in amino acids: CASSRSGRTDTQYF. CDR3 DNA: TGTGCCAGCAGCCGATCAGGGAGGACAGATACGCAGTATTTT.

V usage is TRBV12-5 and J usage is TRBJ1-5; TRBD1 aligns across 8 bases. Germline CDR1 is LGHNT and CDR2 is FRNRAP. Losses at the gene ends were 4 bases for V and 1 base for J; bases not matched to a gene: 9. The CDR3 totals 17 residues. The CDR3 here is CASGWGQAPVSNQPQHF. The CDR3, as DNA: TGTGCTAGTGGTTGGGGACAGGCCCCAGTAAGCAATCAGCCCCAGCATTTT.

This clone was counted between two and nine times. This chain connects TRBV7-2 to TRBJ1-2; a weak D match, TRBD1 (5 bases). Trimming removed 5 bases from V and 4 bases from J, with 8 bases in between. The CDR3 has 12 residues. CDR1 SGHTA and CDR2 FQGNSA come from the germline V gene. CDR3 amino acids: CASSGQGYGYTF. The CDR3, as DNA: TGTGCCAGCAGCGGGCAGGGCTATGGCTACACCTTC.

The J gene is TRBJ1-4, the V gene TRBV5-1, with 7 bases fitting TRBD1. V lost 5 bases, J lost 7 bases, and 11 bases stayed unmatched. CDR1 SGHRS and CDR2 YFSETQ come from the germline V gene. CDR3 length equals 15 residues. The CDR3 reads CASSDIPGTVEKLFF. CDR3 DNA sequence: TGCGCCAGCAGTGATATTCCGGGGACAGTTGAAAAACTGTTTTTT.

This sequence joins TRBV20-1 and TRBJ2-4, with D possibly being TRBD2 (5 bases). CDR1 is DFQATT and CDR2 is SNEGSKA in the germline V gene (reference sequence). This CDR3 comprises 11 residues. V lost 7 bases and J 3 bases, leaving 7 bases between the germline ends. The CDR3 coding sequence is TGCAGTGGGACTTACAAAAACATTCAGTACTTC. Amino acid sequence: CSGTYKNIQYF.

The J gene is TRBJ2-3, the V gene TRBV28; D is undetermined. The CDR3 runs 14 residues. The V and J ends lost 5 bases and 4 bases respectively, with 13 bases between them. Germline values: CDR1 MDHEN, CDR2 SYDVKM. The CDR3 DNA reads as TGTGCCAGCAGTCACTCTCGGGTGGCAGATACGCAGTATTTT. Protein sequence: CASSHSRVADTQYF.

V is TRBV7-9 and J is TRBJ2-7; 9 nucleotides line up with TRBD1. Germline CDR1 SEHNR, CDR2 FQNEAQ (reference sequence). After removal of 5 bases from V and 5 bases from J, the junction contained 4 bases not matched to a gene. The length of the CDR3 is 13 residues. CDR3 bases: TGTGCCAGCAGCCGGGACAGGGTGAACGAGCAGTACTTC. Translating gives CASSRDRVNEQYF.

This clone was seen just once. The chain combines TRBV18 with TRBJ1-4; weak D call: TRBD1 (6 bases). There are 14 residues in the CDR3. Trimming cost V 3 bases and J 8 bases, with 13 bases left between them. Per the germline V gene, CDR1 is KGHSH and CDR2 is LQKENI. CDR3 DNA sequence: TGTGCCAGCTCACCCCCAAGGGGGTCGGAAAAACTGTTTTTT. Translation: CASSPPRGSEKLFF.

A remark on this clone: This sample also contains other DNA sequences that code for the same CDR3. The rearrangement links TRBV6-4 to TRBJ2-1, with 12 bases lining up with TRBD2. Germline CDR1 MRHNA, CDR2 SNTAGT. This CDR3 region has 15 residues. Trimming cost V 3 bases and J 3 bases; bases outside gene matches: 0. The CDR3 reads CASSELAGGYNEQFF. CDR3 nucleotides: TGTGCCAGCAGTGAACTAGCGGGGGGCTACAATGAGCAGTTCTTC.

The rearrangement joins TRBV12-5 to TRBJ2-1; the match to TRBD1 covers 8 bases. This CDR3 comprises 15 residues. After removal of 1 base from V and 8 bases from J, the junction contained 7 bases not matched to a gene. CDR1 and CDR2 from the germline V gene are LGHNT and FRNRAP. CDR3 nucleotides: TGTGCTAGTGGTTTGGGACAGGGGAGAGTAGATGAGCAGTTCTTC. This sequence encodes CASGLGQGRVDEQFF.

This chain connects TRBV29-1 to TRBJ1-1, with TRBD1 identical over 7 bases. Per germline, CDR1 SQVTM and CDR2 ANQGSEA. The CDR3 contains 13 residues. The V gene end was trimmed by 7 bases and the J gene end by 4 bases; junction bases not matched to a gene: 9. This CDR3 is CSAHMRQGTEAFF. The CDR3 DNA reads as TGCAGCGCCCATATGAGACAGGGCACTGAAGCTTTCTTT. The whole variable domain, remainder taken from reference TRBV29-1 and TRBJ1-1, is SAVISQKPSRDICQRGTSLTIQCQVDSQVTMMFWYRQQPGQSLTLIATANQGSEATYESGFVIDKFPISRPNLTFSTLTVSNMSPEDSSIYLCSAHMRQGTEAFFGQGTRLTVV.

This chain joins TRBV29-1 and TRBJ1-4; D gene uncertain. The CDR3 is 11 amino acids. V was cut by 7 bases and J by 0 bases, with 3 bases left in between. CDR1 SQVTM and CDR2 ANQGSEA come from the germline V gene. CDR3 residues: CSGATNEKLFF. CDR3 nucleotides: TGCAGCGGAGCAACTAATGAAAAACTGTTTTTT.

In its sample, this clone was seen once. The chain has TRBV7-9 and TRBJ2-5, with D perhaps TRBD1 (6 bases). The ends were cut back, 6 bases at V and 5 bases at J, with 13 bases in the middle. CDR1 and CDR2 from the germline V gene are SEHNR and FQNEAQ (reference sequence). The CDR3 runs to 13 residues. In nucleotides, the CDR3 is TGTGCCAGCAGTACAGGGTGGGCGGAGACCCAGTACTTC. Protein sequence: CASSTGWAETQYF.

This clone was observed a handful of times. The chain uses TRBV6-5 and TRBJ1-6, with D hard to call. Trimming took off 4 bases at V and 0 bases at J, with 10 bases between the two ends. The CDR3 has 16 amino acids. In germline, CDR1 is MNHEY, CDR2 SVGAGI. The CDR3 sequence is CASSSPGSSYNSPLHF. Here the CDR3 DNA reads TGTGCCAGCAGTTCACCTGGTAGCTCCTATAATTCACCCCTCCACTTT.

The chain has TRBV11-2 and TRBJ1-6; D possibly corresponds to TRBD1 (5 bases). The CDR3 has 17 residues. V lost 6 bases, J lost 6 bases, and 21 bases lay in between. Germline CDR1 reads SGHAT; CDR2 reads FQNNGV. The CDR3 DNA follows: TGTGCCAGCAGTAGAAGAGGAGGGGCTTATGGTAATTCACCCCTCCACTTT. It encodes CASSRRGGAYGNSPLHF.

This chain connects TRBV15 to TRBJ2-2; 7 bases map to TRBD2. The ends lost 6 bases at V and 6 bases at J; junction bases unmatched: 7. The CDR3 consists of 14 residues. Germline values: CDR1 LNHNV, CDR2 YYDKDF (reference sequence). This CDR3 reads CATRRPGGAGELFF. The CDR3 nucleotides read TGTGCCACCAGGAGACCGGGAGGCGCCGGGGAGCTGTTTTTT.